The clone carrying this T cell receptor (beta chain) came up a few times. Its target is not known. This sample was included in a study of response to subunit inactivated influenza vaccine. Broader study findings: New T cells are recruited in small numbers by each seasonal influenza vaccination, according to the authors' suggestion.

Each CDR3 protein gets one entry after TCRdb re-called the RT-PCR reads with MiXCR. The sample gives about 650,000 distinct CDR3 sequences, 13% to 15% of which show up once; 6.5% to 8% is in the top ten. CDR1 is ENHRY, CDR2 SYGVKD, per germline. The V end lost 7 bases, the J end lost 6 bases, and 25 bases lay between the germline ends. The CDR3 runs to 17 residues. The V call is TRBV10-3, the J call TRBJ2-1, with D perhaps TRBD1 (7 bases). Material: PBMCs from blood, obtained roughly 2 weeks before vaccination. This sequence originates from a middle-aged man who received an inactivated influenza vaccine. The CDR3 loop is CAITMGQQGLPSNEQFF. The CDR3 DNA reads TGTGCCATCACTATGGGACAGCAGGGACTCCCGAGCAATGAGCAGTTCTTC.